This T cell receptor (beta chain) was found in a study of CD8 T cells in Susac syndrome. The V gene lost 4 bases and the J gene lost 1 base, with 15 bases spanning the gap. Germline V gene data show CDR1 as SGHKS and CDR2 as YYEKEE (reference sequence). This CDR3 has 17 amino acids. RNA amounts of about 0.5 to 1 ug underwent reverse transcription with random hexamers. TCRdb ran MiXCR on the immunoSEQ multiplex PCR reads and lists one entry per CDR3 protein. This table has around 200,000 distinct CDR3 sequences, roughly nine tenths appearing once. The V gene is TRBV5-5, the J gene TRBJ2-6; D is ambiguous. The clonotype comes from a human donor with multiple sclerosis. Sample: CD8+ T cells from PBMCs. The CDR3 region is CASSPREPPSGANVLTF. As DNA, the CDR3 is TGTGCCAGCAGCCCCCGAGAACCCCCATCTGGGGCCAACGTCCTGACTTTC.